The sequence of this TCR beta chain was determined in a study of Graves' ophthalmopathy and Graves' hyperthyroidism. This clonotype has a count of ten or more. The sequenced template was RNA, covering the TCR beta CDR3 region. Scientists carried out first-round RT-PCR using HTBI primers and then a second-round multiplex PCR. MiXCR, run by TCRdb on the multiplex PCR reads, gives a single entry per CDR3 protein. The sample lists 400,000 or so distinct CDR3 sequences, approximately 15% seen once, with approximately 7% in the top ten. This clonotype originated in a woman aged 18-35 years with stable Graves' hyperthyroidism. Input material: peripheral blood.

CDR3 DNA: TGTGCCAGTAGTATGGAAGGACGGGGCTACACCTTC. This codes for CASSMEGRGYTF. The rearrangement joins TRBV19 to TRBJ1-2; no clear D. CDR3 size: 12 residues. CDR1 is LNHDA and CDR2 is SQIVND in the germline V gene (reference sequence). V lost 3 bases and J 8 bases, leaving 10 bases between the germline ends.